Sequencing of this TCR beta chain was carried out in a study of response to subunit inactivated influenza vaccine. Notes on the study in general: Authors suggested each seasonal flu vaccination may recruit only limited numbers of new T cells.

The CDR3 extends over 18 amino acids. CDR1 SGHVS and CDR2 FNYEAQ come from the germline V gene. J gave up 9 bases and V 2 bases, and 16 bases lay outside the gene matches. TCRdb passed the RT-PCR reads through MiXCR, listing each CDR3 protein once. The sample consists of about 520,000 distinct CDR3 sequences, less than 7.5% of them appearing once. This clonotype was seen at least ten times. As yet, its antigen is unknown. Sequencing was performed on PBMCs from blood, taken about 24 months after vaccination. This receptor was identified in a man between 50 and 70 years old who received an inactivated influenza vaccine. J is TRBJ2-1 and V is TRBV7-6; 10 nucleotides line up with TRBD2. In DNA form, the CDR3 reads TGTGCCAGCAGCTTACTCACCCCGGCTAGCGGGGGAAGGATTGAGCAGTTCTTC. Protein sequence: CASSLLTPASGGRIEQFF.